Given below is one T cell receptor beta chain in context. What it recognizes is unknown. Deep-level settings were used for running the assay. Profiled with immunoSEQ multiplex PCR; TCRdb holds only in-frame clones, not every one. The profile shows about 610,000 clones, about 95% of them singletons. Naive CD8 cells were CD45RO-negative, positively selected for CCR7, excluding terminally differentiated effector memory CD45RA+ cells. Each sample came from a Caucasian adult donor living in Nashville, Tennessee. The data were taken from a study of shared clonotypes between healthy human individuals. The study's findings and limits: Clonotypes that were shared across a few donors made up roughly 5.2% of naive CD4 clonotypes.

CDR1 is LNHDA, CDR2 SQIVND, per germline (reference sequence). The J segment lost 6 bases and the V segment lost 4 bases, leaving 7 bases of the junction unmatched. This CDR3 spans 15 amino acids. The chain couples TRBV19 to TRBJ1-5; 9 bases align to TRBD1. The sequenced sample was naive CD8+ T cells sorted from blood. The receptor comes from a woman aged 25 to 39 in good health. CDR3 sequence (DNA): TGTGCCAGTAGTACAGGGACAGGGCCGTCTCAGCCCCAGCATTTT. Residues: CASSTGTGPSQPQHF.